This T cell receptor (beta chain) is from a study of T cells in Graves' hyperthyroidism and ophthalmopathy. Germline values: CDR1 SNHLY, CDR2 FYNNEI. The trim removed 6 bases at V and 3 bases at J, leaving 4 bases unmatched. The length of the CDR3 is 14 residues. Amplification of TCR beta CDR3 regions used RNA as the template. First-round RT-PCR of the TCR CDR3 relied on the HTBI primer set. MiXCR, applied by TCRdb to the multiplex PCR reads, yields one record per CDR3 protein. The sample shows about 130,000 distinct CDR3 sequences, approximately 20% of them seen only once. The table lists this clonotype with a few counts.

The chain carries TRBV2 and TRBJ2-4, with TRBD1 matching 8 bases. Specimen: blood. The sequence came from a woman in her 50s with Graves' hyperthyroidism that later progressed to Graves' ophthalmopathy. DNA for the CDR3: TGTGCCAGCAGCCTGGACAGGGTCAAAAACATTCAGTACTTC. It codes for CASSLDRVKNIQYF.